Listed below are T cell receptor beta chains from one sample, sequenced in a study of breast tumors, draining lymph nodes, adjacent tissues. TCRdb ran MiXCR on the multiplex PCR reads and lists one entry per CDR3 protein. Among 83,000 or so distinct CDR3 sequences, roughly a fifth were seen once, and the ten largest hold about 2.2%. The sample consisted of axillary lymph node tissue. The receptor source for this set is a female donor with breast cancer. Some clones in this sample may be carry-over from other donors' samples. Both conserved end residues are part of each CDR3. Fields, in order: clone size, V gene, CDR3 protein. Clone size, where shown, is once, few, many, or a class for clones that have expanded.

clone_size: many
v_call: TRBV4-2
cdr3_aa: CASSQDPPGVSYNEQFF

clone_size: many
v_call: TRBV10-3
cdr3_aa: CAISPTGPPYEQYF

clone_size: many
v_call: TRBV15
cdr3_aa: CATSRVRGSEEQYF

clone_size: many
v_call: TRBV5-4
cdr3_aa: CASSSGTGLTGELFF

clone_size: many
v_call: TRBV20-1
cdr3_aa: CSAPPSTSGVGNNEQFF

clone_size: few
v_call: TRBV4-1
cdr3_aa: CASSRSGGGANTGELFF

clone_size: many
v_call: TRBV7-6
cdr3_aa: CASSYRNEQFF

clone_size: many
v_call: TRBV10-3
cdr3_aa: CAIRNEADTQYF

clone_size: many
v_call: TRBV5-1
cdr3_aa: CASSSSGRSYNEQFF

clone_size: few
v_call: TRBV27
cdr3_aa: CASRSGTGGAEGYGYTF

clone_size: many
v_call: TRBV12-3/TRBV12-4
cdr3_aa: CASSPLEAVIF

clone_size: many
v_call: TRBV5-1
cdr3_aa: CASSLMGLKETQYF

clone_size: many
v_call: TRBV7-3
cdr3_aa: CASSPTVDNEQFF

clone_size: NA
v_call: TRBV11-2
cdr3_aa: CASSLDPRPSYNEQFF

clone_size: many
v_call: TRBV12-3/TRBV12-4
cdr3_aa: CASSGGAGGNQPQHF

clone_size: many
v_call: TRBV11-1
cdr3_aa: CASSLTYEQYF

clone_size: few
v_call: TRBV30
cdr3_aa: CAWRGLAGAQETQYF

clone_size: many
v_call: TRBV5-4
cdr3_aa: CASSTGAGGRQETQYF

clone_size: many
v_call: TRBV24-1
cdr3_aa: CATSATGQKKGGETQYF

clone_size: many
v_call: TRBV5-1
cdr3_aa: CASSLVGGDGQPQHF

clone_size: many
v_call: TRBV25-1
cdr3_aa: CASSERGQGGFETQYF

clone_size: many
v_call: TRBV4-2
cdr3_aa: CASSQTGQSTDTQYF

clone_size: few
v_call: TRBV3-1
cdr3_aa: CASSSKWRATYNEQFF

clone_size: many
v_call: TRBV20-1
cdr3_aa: CSPPAGEAKNIQYF

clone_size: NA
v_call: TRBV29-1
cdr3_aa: CSVGVNTEAFF

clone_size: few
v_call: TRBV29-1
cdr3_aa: CSVDLGDGNIQYF

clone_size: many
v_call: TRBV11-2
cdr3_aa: CASSLHSSYEQYF

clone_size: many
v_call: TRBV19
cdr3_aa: CASSIGRAYEQYF

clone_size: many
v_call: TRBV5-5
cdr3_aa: CASSELLYEQYF

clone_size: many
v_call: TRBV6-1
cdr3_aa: CASSQLGLVAYNEQFF

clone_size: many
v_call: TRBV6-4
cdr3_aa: CASSERLAGKDTQYF

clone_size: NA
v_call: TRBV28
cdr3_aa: CASSSRVGGWGTQYF

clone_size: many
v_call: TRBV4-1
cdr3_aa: CASSHPDGTSTDTQYF

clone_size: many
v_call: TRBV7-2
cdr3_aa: CASSFGDSPLHF

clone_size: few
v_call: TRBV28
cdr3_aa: CASSLGTGNQPQHF

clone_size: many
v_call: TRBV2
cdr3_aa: CASSESRSGANVLTF